What follows is one T cell receptor beta chain and its context. Its antigen is still unknown. For this mouse receptor, gene names and germline sequences are murine. The DNA ends 4 residues before the CDR3 does, and the rest of the CDR3 is filled in from the germline J gene. The sample holds other DNA sequences that translate to the same CDR3. This sample stems from a study of CD8+ T cells in alopecia areata (dated by TCRdb to the late 2010s). About the study as a whole: Skin from C3H/HeJ donors with spontaneous alopecia (about 6-12 months old) was grafted onto female C3H/HeJ recipients aged about 6-10 weeks. To study T cell clonal expansion in alopecia areata, the researchers applied high-throughput TCRbeta sequencing to both the C3H/HeJ mouse model and human patients. Human TCRbeta sequencing covered scalp tissue and sorted CD4+ and CD8+ peripheral blood T cells from patchy and totalis/universalis alopecia areata patients and healthy controls. Scalp clonality was compared among normal scalp (n=4), patchy alopecia areata scalp (n=8), and alopecia totalis/universalis scalp (n=8). RNA was extracted with the PAXgene miRNA kit for fixed scalp, the miRNeasy kit for PBMCs, and the RNeasy kit for mouse skin. immunoSEQ multiplex PCR using 35 Vbeta forward primers and 13 Jbeta reverse primers was used to amplify TCRbeta CDR3 regions. Findings and caveats that apply to the study as a whole: Higher clonality and more expanded CD8+ clones were observed in lesional scalp than in normal scalp, particularly in alopecia totalis/universalis, a finding suggestive of antigenic drive. Scalp TCR repertoire analysis is complicated because resident alphabeta T cells in normal human skin are also sequenced, whereas mouse skin is dominated by gammadelta T cells. Compared with mice, TCR sequences shared between patients were less clear, possibly partly because of HLA diversity across the patient population.

The library relied on the immunoSEQ multiplex PCR assay. For TCR sequencing, RNA was extracted from every sample and reverse transcribed into cDNA to serve as template. First-strand cDNA was synthesized with SuperScript III using a 2:1 mix of oligo-dT and random hexamers. A synthetic immune receptor repertoire was used to measure amplification bias, and any remaining bias was corrected computationally. Sequencing of the libraries was done on Illumina HiSeq with 60 bp reads that cover the CDR3, reading from J toward V. In the source study's methods: Raw reads were preprocessed to remove errors, and CDR3 was defined by IMGT conventions from the conserved cysteine to phenylalanine. Clonality was computed as 1 minus the Shannon entropy, with the entropy normalized by log2 of the number of productive unique TCRs. CD4 or CD8 identity of scalp clones was inferred by cross-referencing scalp TCRbeta sequences with sorted blood CD4 and CD8 repertoires. TCRdb stores this immuneACCESS table with in-frame sequences only. Part of the clones is absent; in the studies checked, under half of the shortfall reflects unresolved V genes, and no reason is known for the rest. V, J and clone size are taken as reported in that table, and D and trimming were inferred from the DNA itself. This sample contains approximately 280,000 clones, none of which is a singleton. Together, the top ten hold around 1.2% of the sample.

Cells from mouse cutaneous lymph nodes were pooled, stained for CD4, CD8alpha, NKG2D, NKG2ACE and other markers, and then sorted on a BD Influx. The V end gives up 3 bases and the J end 4 bases, leaving 2 bases in the junction not matched to a gene. In the germline V gene, CDR1 corresponds to NSHNY and CDR2 to SYGAGN. Inclusive of the bounding cysteine and phenylalanine, the CDR3 is 14 residues long. The DNA covers only part of the CDR3, 30 bases in frame from base 1. The chain uses TRBV13-1 and TRBJ2-1; TRBD1 agrees with 9 junctional bases. The specimen sequenced was CD4+ T cells sorted from a lymph node. This receptor was identified in a C3H/HeJ mouse with alopecia areata. The MHC haplotype found in this strain is H2-k. CDR3 reads: CASSGGQGYAEQFF. Incomplete CDR3 DNA: TGTGCCAGCAGTGGGGGACAGGGATATGCT.